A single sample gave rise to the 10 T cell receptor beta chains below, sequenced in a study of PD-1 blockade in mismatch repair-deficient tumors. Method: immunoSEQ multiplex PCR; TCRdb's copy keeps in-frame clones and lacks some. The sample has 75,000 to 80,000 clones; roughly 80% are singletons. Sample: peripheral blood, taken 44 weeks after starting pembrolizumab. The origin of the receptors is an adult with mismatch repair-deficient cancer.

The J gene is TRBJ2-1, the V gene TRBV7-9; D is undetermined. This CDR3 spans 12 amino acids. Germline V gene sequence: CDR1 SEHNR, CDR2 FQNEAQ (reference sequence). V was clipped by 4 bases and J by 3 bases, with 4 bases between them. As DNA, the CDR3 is TGTGCCAGCAGCTCCAACTACAATGAGCAGTTCTTC. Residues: CASSSNYNEQFF.

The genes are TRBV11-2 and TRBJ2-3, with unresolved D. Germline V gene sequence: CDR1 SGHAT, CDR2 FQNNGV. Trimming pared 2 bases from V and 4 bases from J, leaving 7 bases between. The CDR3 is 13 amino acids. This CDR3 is CASSLRASDTQYF. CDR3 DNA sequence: TGTGCCAGCAGCTTAAGGGCGTCAGATACGCAGTATTTT.

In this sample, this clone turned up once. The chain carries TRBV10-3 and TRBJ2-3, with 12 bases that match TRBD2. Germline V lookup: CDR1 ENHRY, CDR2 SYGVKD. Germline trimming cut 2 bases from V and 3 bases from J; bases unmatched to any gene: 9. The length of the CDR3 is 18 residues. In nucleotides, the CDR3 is TGTGCCATCAGTGAGCGATTACTAGCGGGAGGAAGGACAGATACGCAGTATTTT. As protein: CAISERLLAGGRTDTQYF.

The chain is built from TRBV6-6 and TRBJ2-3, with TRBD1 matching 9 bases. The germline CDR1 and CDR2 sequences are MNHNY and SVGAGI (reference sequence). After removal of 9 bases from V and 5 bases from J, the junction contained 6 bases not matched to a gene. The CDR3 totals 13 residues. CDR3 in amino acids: CASTQGALDTQYF. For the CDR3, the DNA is TGTGCCAGTACACAGGGGGCGCTAGATACGCAGTATTTT.

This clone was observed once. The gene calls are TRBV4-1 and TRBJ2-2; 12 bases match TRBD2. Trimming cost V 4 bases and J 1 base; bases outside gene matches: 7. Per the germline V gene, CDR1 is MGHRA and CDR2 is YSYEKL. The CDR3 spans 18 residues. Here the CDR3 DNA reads TGCGCCAGCAGCCCGGGGACTAGCGGGTGGGGGAACACCGGGGAGCTGTTTTTT. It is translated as CASSPGTSGWGNTGELFF.

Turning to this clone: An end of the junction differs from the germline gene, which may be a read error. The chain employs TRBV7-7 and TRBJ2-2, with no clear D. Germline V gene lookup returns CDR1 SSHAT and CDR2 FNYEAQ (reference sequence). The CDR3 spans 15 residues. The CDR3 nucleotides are TGTGCTAGCAGCTTAGTATATGGCGGCACCGGGGAGCTGTTTTTT. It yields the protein CASSLVYGGTGELFF.

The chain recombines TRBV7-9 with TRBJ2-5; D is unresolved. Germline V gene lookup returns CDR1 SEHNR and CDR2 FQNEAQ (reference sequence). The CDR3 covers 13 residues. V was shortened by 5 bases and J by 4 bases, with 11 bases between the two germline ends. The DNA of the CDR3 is TGTGCCAGCAGCCCAAGCCGAACAGAGACCCAGTACTTC. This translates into CASSPSRTETQYF.

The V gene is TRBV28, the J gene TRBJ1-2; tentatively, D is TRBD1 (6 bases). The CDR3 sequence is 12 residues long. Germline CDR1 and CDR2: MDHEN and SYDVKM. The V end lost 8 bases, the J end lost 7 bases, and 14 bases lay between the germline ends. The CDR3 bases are TGTGCCAGCCACACAGGGCAGGGTGGCTACACCTTC. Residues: CASHTGQGGYTF.

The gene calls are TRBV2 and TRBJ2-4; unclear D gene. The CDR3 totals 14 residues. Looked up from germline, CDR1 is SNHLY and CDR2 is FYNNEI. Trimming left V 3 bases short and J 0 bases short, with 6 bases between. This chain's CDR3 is CASSDPIAKNIQYF. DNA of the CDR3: TGTGCCAGCAGTGATCCGATAGCCAAAAACATTCAGTACTTC.

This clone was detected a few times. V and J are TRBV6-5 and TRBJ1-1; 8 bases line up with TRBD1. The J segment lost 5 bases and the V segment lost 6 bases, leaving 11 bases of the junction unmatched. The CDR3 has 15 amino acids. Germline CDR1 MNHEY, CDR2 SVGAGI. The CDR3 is CASRGGQGSRTEAFF. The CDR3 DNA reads TGTGCCAGCAGAGGTGGACAGGGATCGAGGACTGAAGCTTTCTTT.